This T cell receptor (beta chain) was identified in a study of blood T cells in healthy people across ages. Background on the study: Researchers report that template switching captured about one barcoded beta molecule per two T cells.

A second PCR of 7 to 11 cycles used a sample-barcoded 5' primer and a J-beta primer mix. TCRdb re-derived calls from the 5' RACE reads in MiXCR, one entry per CDR3 protein. The sample lists about 760,000 distinct CDR3 sequences, 20% to 25% seen once, with under 10% in the top ten. A further study also used this sample, focusing on T cells of mothers and their children. From that second work: M1S, a second-PCR primer, added sample barcodes and 2-4 random nucleotides. Persisting microchimeric T cell clones went undetected.

This TCR derives from a boy between 10 and 17 years old in good health. The specimen was blood.

CDR3 region: CSVTRDTEAFF. In DNA, the CDR3 is TGCAGCGTAACCAGGGACACTGAAGCTTTCTTT. The rearrangement joins TRBV29-1 to TRBJ1-1, with D possibly TRBD1 on 5 matching bases. The V end lost 6 bases, the J end lost 3 bases, and 8 bases lay between the germline ends. Germline V gives CDR1 SQVTM, CDR2 ANQGSEA. The CDR3 covers 11 residues.